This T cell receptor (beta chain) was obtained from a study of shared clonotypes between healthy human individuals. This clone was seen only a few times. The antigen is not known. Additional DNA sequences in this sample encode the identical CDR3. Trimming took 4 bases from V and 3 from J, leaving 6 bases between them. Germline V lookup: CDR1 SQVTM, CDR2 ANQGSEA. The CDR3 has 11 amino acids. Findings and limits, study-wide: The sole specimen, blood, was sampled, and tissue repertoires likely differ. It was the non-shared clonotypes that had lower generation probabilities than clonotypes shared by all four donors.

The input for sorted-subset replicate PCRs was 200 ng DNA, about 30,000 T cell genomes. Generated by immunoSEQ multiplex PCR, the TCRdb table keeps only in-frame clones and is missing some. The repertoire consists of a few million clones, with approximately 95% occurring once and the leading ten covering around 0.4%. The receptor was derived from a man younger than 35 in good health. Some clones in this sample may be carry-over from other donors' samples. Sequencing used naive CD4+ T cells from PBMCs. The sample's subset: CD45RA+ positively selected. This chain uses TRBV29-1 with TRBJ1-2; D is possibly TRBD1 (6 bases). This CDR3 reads CSVGQDYGYTF. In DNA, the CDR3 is TGCAGCGTTGGACAGGACTATGGCTACACCTTC. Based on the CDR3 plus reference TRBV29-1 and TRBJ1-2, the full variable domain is SAVISQKPSRDICQRGTSLTIQCQVDSQVTMMFWYRQQPGQSLTLIATANQGSEATYESGFVIDKFPISRPNLTFSTLTVSNMSPEDSSIYLCSVGQDYGYTFGSGTRLTVV.